Sequencing of this TCR beta chain was carried out in a study of regulatory T cells in long-lasting Graves disease. The time point was: persistent/refractory GD, antithyroid drugs over 5 years with positive TRAb. Scientists built the TCR library using RNA that was extracted from PBMCs. Germline V CDR1 and CDR2: MNHEY, SVGAGI. This CDR3 comprises 17 residues. The V end was cut by 2 bases, the J end by 3 bases, with 16 bases between. This clonotype was seen a handful of times. Library construction for TCR beta used iRepertoire HTBI primers and Arm-PCR of CDR3 regions. MiXCR, run by TCRdb on the multiplex PCR reads, gives a single entry per CDR3 protein. The sample consists of roughly 400,000 distinct CDR3 sequences, less than 25% of them appearing once.

This chain connects TRBV6-5 to TRBJ2-2, with D tentatively TRBD2 (7 bases). Sequencing used peripheral blood mononuclear cells (PBMCs), obtained when the disease was refractory, from a patient treated with antithyroid drugs. The origin of this receptor is a female donor with Graves disease. The CDR3: CASSYPKGGGYTGELFF. In nucleotides, the CDR3 is TGTGCCAGCAGTTACCCCAAAGGGGGGGGCTACACCGGGGAGCTGTTTTTT.